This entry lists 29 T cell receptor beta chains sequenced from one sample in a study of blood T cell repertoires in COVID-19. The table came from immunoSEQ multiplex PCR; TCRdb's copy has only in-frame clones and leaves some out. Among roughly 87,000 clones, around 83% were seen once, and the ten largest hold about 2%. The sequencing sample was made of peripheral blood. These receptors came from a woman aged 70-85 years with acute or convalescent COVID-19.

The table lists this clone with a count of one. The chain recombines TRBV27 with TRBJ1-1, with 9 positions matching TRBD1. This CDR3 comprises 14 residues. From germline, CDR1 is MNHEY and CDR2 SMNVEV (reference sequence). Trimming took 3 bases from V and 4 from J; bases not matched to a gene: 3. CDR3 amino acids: CASSFSTGGTEAFF. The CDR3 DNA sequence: TGTGCCAGCAGTTTCTCGACAGGGGGCACTGAAGCTTTCTTT.

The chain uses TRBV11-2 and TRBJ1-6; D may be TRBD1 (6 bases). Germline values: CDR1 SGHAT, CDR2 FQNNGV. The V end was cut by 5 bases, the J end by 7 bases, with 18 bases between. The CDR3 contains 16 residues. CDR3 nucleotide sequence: TGTGCCAGCAGCGCGAACAGGGCCCTATACAATTCACCCCTCCACTTT. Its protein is CASSANRALYNSPLHF.

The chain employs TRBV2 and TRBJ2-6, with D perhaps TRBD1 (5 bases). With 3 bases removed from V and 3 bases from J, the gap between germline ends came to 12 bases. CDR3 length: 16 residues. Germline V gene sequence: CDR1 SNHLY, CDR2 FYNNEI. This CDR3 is CASSDGANRGANVLTF. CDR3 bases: TGTGCCAGCAGTGATGGGGCAAATCGTGGGGCCAACGTCCTGACTTTC.

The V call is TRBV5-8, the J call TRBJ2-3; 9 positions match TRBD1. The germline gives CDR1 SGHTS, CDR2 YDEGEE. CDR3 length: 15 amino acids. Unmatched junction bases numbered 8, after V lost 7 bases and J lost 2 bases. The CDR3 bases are TGTGCCAGCGGCCCCCGGGACAGGGACACAGATACGCAGTATTTT. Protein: CASGPRDRDTDTQYF.

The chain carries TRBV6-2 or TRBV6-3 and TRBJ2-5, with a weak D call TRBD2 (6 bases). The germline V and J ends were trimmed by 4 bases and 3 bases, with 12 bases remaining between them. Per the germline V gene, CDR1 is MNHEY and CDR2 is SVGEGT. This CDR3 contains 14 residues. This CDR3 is CASSSLGREETQYF. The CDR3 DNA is TGTGCCAGCAGTTCCCTCGGGAGAGAAGAGACCCAGTACTTC.

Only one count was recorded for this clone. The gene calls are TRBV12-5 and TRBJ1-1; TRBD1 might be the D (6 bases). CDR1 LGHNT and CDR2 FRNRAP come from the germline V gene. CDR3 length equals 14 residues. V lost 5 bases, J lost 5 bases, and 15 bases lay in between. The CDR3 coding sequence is TGTGCTAGTGGTGGGGACATTTTGGATACTGAAGCTTTCTTT. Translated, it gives CASGGDILDTEAFF.

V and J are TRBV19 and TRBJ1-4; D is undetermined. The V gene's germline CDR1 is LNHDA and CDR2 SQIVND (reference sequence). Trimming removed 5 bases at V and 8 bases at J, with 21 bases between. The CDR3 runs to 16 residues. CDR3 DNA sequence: TGTGCCAGTAGTTCCTCCCCAGGTGGTGAGGGCGAAAAACTGTTTTTT. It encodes CASSSSPGGEGEKLFF.

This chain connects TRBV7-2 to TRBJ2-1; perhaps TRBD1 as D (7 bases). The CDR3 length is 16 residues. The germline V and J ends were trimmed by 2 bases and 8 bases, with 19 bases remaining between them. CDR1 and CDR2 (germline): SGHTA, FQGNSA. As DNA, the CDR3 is TGTGCCAGCAGCTTATTTGGGTCACAGGGGAGGTATGAGCAGTTCTTC. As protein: CASSLFGSQGRYEQFF.

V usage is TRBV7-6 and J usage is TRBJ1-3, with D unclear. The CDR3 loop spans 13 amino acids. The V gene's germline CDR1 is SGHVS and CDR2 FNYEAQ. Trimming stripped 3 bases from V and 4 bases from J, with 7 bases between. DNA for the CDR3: TGTGCCAGCAGCTTGTCCAGGGGAAACACCATATATTTT. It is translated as CASSLSRGNTIYF.

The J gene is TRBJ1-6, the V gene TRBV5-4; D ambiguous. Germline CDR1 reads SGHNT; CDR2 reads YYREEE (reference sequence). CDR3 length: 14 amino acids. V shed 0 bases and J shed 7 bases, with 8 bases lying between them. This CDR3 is CASSLDTTNSPLHF. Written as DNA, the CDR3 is TGTGCCAGCAGCTTGGACACCACCAATTCACCCCTCCACTTT.

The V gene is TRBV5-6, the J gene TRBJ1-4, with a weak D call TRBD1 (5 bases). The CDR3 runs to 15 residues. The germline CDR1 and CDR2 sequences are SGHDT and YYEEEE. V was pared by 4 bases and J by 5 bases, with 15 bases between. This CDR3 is CASSIWTMGNEKLFF. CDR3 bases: TGTGCCAGCAGCATCTGGACAATGGGAAATGAAAAACTGTTTTTT.

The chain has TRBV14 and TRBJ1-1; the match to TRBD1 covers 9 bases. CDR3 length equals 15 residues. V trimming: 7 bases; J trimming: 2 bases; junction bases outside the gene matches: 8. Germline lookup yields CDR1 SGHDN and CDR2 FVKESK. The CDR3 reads CASTRGDRENTEAFF. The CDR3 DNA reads TGTGCCAGCACCCGGGGGGACAGGGAAAACACTGAAGCTTTCTTT.

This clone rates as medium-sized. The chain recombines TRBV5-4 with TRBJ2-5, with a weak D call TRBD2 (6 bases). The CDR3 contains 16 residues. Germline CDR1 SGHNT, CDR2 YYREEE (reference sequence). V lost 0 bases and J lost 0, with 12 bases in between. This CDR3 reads CASSLVAGPDQETQYF. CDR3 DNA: TGTGCCAGCAGCTTGGTGGCGGGGCCGGACCAAGAGACCCAGTACTTC.

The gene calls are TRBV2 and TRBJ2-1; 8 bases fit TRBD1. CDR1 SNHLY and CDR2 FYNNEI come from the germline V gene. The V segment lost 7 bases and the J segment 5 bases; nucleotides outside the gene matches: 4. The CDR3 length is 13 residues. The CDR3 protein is CASTRGHNNEQFF. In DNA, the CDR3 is TGTGCCAGCACCAGGGGGCACAACAATGAGCAGTTCTTC. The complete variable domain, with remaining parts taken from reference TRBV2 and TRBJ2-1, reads EPEVTQTPSHQVTQMGQEVILRCVPISNHLYFYWYRQILGQKVEFLVSFYNNEISEKSEIFDDQFSVERPDGSNFTLKIRSTKLEDSAMYFCASTRGHNNEQFFGPGTRLTVL.

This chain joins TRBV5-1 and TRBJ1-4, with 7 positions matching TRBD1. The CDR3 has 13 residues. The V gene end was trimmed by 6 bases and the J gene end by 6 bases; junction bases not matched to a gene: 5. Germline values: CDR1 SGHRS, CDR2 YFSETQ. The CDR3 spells CASKNTGDEKLFF. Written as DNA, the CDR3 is TGCGCCAGCAAGAACACAGGGGATGAAAAACTGTTTTTT.

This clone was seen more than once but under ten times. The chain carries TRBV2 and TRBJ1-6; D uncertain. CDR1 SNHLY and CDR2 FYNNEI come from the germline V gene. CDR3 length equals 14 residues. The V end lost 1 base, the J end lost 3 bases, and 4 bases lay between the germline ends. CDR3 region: CASSEGSYNSPLHF. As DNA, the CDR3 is TGTGCCAGCAGTGAAGGCAGCTATAATTCACCCCTCCACTTT. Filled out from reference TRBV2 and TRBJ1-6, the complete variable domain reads EPEVTQTPSHQVTQMGQEVILRCVPISNHLYFYWYRQILGQKVEFLVSFYNNEISEKSEIFDDQFSVERPDGSNFTLKIRSTKLEDSAMYFCASSEGSYNSPLHFGNGTRLTVT.

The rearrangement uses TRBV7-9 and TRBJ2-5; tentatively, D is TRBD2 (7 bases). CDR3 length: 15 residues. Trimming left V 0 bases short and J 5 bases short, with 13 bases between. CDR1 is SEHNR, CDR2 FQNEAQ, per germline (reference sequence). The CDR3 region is CASSLAPGGRETQYF. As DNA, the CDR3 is TGTGCCAGCAGCTTAGCGCCGGGGGGCCGGGAGACCCAGTACTTC.

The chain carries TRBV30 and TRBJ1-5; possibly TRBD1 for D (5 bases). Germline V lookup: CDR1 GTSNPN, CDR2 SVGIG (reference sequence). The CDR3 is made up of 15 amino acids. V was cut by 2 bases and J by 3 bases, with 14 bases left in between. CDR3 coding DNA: TGTGCCTGGAGTTCCGACAGAGCAACCAATCAGCCCCAGCATTTT. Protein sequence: CAWSSDRATNQPQHF.

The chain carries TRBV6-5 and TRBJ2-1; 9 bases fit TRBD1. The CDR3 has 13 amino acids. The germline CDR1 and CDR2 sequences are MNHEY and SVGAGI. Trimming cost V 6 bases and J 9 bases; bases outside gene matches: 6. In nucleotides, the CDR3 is TGTGCCAGCAGGTGGGACAGGGTGGGTGAGCAGTTCTTC. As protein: CASRWDRVGEQFF.

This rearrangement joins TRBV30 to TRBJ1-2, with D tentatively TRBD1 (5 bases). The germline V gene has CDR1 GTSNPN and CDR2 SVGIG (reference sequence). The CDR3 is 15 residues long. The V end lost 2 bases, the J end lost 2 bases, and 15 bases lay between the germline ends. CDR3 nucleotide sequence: TGTGCCTGGAGTTTAAACGACAGAGTGAACTATGGCTACACCTTC. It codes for CAWSLNDRVNYGYTF.

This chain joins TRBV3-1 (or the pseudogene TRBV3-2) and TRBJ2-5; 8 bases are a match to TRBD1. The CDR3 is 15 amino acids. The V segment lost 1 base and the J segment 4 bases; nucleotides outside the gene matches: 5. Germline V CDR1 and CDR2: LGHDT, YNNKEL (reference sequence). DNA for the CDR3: TGTGCCAGCAGCCAAGGAGGGACAGGCGGAGAGACCCAGTACTTC. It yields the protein CASSQGGTGGETQYF.

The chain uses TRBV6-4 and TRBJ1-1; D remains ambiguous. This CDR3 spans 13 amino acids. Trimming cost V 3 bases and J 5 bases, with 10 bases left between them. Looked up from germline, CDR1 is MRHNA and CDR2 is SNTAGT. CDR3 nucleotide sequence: TGTGCCAGCAGTGAACTAGGAGGGACTGAAGCTTTCTTT. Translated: CASSELGGTEAFF.

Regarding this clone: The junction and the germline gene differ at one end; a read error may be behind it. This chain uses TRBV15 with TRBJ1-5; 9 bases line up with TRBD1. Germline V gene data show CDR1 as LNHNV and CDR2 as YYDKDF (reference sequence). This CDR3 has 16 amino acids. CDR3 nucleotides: TGTGCCATCAGCAGGGGTGAGACAGGGGGAGGTCAGCCCCAGCATTTT. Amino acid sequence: CAISRGETGGGQPQHF.

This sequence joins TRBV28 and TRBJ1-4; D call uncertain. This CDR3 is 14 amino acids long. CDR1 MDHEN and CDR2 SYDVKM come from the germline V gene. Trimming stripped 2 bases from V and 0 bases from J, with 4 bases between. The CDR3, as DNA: TGTGCCAGCAGTTTACCTGCAACTAATGAAAAACTGTTTTTT. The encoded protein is CASSLPATNEKLFF.

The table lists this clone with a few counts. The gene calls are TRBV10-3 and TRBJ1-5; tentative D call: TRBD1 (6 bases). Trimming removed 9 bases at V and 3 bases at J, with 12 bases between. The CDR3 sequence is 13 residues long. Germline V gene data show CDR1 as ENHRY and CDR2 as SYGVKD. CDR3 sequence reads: CAMAQGTNQPQHF. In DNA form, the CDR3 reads TGTGCCATGGCTCAGGGGACCAATCAGCCCCAGCATTTT.

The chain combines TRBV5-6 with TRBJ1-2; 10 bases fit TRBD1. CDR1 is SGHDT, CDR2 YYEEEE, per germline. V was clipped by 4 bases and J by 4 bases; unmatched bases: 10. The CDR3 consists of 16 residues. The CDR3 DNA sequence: TGTGCCAGCAGCCGGGACAGGGGATCTTACGGCTATGGCTACACCTTC. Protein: CASSRDRGSYGYGYTF.

CDR3 region: CASSQDADRWDNEQFF. Written as DNA, the CDR3 is TGTGCCAGCAGCCAAGACGCAGACAGGTGGGACAATGAGCAGTTCTTC. The chain is built from TRBV4-2 and TRBJ2-1; a weak D match, TRBD1 (6 bases). This CDR3 is built from 16 residues. Germline V gives CDR1 LGHNA, CDR2 YNFKEQ. Trimming left V 0 bases short and J 5 bases short, with 14 bases between.

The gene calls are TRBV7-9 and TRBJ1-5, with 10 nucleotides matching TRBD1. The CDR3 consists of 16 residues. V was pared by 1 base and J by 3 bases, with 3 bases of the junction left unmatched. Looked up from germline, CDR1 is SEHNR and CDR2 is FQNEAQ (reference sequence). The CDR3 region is CASSLVGQGNNQPQHF. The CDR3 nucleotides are TGTGCCAGCAGCTTAGTGGGACAGGGGAACAATCAGCCCCAGCATTTT.

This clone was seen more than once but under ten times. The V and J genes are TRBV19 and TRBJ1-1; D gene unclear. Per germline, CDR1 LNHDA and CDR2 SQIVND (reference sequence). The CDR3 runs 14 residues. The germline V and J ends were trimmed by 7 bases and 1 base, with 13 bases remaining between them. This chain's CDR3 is CASTPDGANTEAFF. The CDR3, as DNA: TGTGCCAGTACACCAGACGGAGCGAACACTGAAGCTTTCTTT.